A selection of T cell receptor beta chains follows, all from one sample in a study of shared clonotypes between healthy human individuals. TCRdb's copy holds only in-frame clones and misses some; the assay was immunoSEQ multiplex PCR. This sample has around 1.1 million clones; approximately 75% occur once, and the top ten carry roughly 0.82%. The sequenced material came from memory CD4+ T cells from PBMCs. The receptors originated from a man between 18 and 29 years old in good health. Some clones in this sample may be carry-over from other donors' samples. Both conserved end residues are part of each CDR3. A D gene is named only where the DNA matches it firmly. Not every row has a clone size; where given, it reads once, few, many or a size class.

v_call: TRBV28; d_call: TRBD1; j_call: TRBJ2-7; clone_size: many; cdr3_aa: CASSRGQIFYEQYF; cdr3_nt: TGTGCCAGCAGCAGGGGACAGATTTTCTACGAGCAGTACTTC
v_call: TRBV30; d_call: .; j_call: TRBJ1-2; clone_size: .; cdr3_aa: CAEGRDYGYTF; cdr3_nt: TGTGCCGAGGGGCGGGACTATGGCTACACCTTC
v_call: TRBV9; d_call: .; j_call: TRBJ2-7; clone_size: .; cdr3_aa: CASSSMAGGEQYF; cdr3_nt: TGTGCCAGCAGCTCAATGGCTGGGGGGGAGCAGTACTTC
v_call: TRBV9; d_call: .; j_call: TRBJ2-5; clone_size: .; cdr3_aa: CASSTSRGVDRVAQETQYF; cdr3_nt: TGTGCCAGCAGCACGAGCCGCGGGGTCGACAGGGTCGCCCAAGAGACCCAGTACTTC
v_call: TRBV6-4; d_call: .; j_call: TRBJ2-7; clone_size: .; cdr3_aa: CASSDSSVGYEQYF; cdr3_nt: TGTGCCAGCAGTGACTCCTCTGTCGGCTACGAGCAGTACTTC
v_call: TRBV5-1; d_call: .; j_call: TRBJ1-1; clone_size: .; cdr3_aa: CASSPRGARAFF; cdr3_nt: TGCGCCAGCAGCCCCCGGGGGGCGCGAGCTTTCTTT
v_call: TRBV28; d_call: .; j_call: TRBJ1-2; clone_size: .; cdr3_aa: CASSLAGDYGYTF; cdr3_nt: TGTGCCAGCAGTTTGGCAGGAGACTATGGCTACACCTTC
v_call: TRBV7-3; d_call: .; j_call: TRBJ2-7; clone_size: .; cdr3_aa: CASSPRGDSYEQYF; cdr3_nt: TGTGCCAGCAGCCCAAGGGGAGACAGCTACGAGCAGTACTTC
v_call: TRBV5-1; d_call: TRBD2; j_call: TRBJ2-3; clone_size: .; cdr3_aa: CASSFSGSGADTQYF; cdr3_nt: TGCGCCAGCAGCTTTAGCGGGAGCGGGGCGGATACGCAGTATTTT
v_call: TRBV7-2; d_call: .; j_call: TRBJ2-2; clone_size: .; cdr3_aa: CASSLEPAGELFF; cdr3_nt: TGTGCCAGCAGCTTAGAGCCGGCCGGGGAGCTGTTTTTT
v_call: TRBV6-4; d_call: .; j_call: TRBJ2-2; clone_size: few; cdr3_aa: CASRRELFF; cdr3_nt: TGTGCCAGCCGCCGGGAGCTGTTTTTT
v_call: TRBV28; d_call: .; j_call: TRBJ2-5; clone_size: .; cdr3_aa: CASSLPQETQYF; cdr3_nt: TGTGCCAGCAGTTTACCCCAAGAGACCCAGTACTTC
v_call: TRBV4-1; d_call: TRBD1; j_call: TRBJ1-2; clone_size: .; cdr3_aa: CASSQEKQGVYGYTF; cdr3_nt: TGCGCCAGCAGCCAAGAAAAGCAGGGGGTCTATGGCTACACCTTC
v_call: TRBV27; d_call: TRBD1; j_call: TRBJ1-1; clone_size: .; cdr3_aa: CASSLSPGGSAFF; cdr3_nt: TGTGCCAGCAGCCTGAGCCCAGGGGGGTCGGCTTTCTTT
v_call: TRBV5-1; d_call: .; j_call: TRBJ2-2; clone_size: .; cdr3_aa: CASNGGANTGELFF; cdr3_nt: TGCGCCAGCAACGGGGGCGCGAACACCGGGGAGCTGTTTTTT
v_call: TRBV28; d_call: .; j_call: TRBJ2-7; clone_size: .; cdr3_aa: CASSLHGDSYEQYF; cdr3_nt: TGTGCCAGCAGTTTACACGGGGACTCCTACGAGCAGTACTTC
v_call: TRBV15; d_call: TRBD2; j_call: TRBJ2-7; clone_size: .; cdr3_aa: CATSRDRGGSTYEQYF; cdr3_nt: TGTGCCACCAGCAGAGATCGCGGGGGGTCTACCTACGAGCAGTACTTC
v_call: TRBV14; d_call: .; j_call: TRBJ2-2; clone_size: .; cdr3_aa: CASSQGSRGANTGELFF; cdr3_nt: TGTGCCAGCAGCCAAGGGTCCCGAGGGGCGAACACCGGGGAGCTGTTTTTT
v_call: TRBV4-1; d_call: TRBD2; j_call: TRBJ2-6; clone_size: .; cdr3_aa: CASSQEPMTSGTLKGVLTF; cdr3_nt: TGCGCCAGCAGCCAAGAACCCATGACTAGCGGGACTCTAAAGGGCGTCCTGACTTTC
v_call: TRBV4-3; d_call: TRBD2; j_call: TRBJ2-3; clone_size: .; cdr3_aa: CASSQPRDRGSRNTSTDTQYF; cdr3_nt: TGCGCCAGCAGCCAGCCCCGTGACCGCGGGAGCCGAAATACTAGCACAGATACGCAGTATTTT
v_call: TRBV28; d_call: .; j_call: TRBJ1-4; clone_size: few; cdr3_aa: CASSPGNPEKLFF; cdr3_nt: TGTGCCAGCAGCCCGGGGAACCCCGAAAAACTGTTTTTT
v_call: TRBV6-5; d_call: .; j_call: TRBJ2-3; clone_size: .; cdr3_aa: CASSQQLGPQYF; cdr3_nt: TGTGCCAGCAGTCAACAACTAGGTCCGCAGTATTTT
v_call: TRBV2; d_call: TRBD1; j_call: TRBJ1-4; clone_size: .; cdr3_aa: CASSQRGTAKLF; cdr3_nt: TGTGCCAGCAGCCAGAGAGGGACAGCTAAGCTTTTT
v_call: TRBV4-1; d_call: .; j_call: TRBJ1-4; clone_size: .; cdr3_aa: CASSHGGTNEKLFF; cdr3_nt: TGCGCCAGCAGCCACGGGGGAACTAATGAAAAACTGTTTTTT
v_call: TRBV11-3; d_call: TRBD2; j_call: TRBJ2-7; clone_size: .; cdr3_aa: CASSLTSGRVNEQYF; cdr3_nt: TGTGCCAGCAGCTTAACTAGCGGGAGAGTAAACGAGCAGTACTTC
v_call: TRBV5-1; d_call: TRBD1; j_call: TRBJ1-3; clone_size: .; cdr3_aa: CASSPGQSDTIYF; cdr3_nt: TGCGCCAGCAGCCCGGGACAGTCAGACACCATATATTTT
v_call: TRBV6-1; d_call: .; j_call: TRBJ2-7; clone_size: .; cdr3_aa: CASSATGIRGEQYF; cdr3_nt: TGTGCCAGCAGTGCCACCGGGATAAGGGGCGAGCAGTACTTC
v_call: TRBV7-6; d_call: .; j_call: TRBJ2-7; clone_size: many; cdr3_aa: CASSLGQNSEQYF; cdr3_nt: TGTGCCAGCAGCTTAGGGCAGAACAGCGAGCAGTACTTC
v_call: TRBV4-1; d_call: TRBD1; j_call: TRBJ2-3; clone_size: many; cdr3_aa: CASSQGGLLRDRTDTQYF; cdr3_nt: TGCGCCAGCAGCCAAGGAGGGTTGCTGAGGGACAGGACAGATACGCAGTATTTT
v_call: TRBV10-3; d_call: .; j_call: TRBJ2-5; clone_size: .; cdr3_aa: CAIAHPGQGTPRGGETQYF; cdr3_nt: TGTGCCATAGCACACCCGGGGCAGGGGACGCCGCGGGGCGGGGAGACCCAGTACTTC
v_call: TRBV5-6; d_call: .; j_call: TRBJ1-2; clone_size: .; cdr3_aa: CASSLVQGVSYGYTF; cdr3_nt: TGTGCCAGCAGCTTGGTGCAGGGAGTATCCTATGGCTACACCTTC
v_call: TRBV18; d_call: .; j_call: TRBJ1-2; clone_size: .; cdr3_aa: CASSQGEIYGYTF; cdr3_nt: TGTGCCAGCTCCCAGGGTGAAATCTATGGCTACACCTTC
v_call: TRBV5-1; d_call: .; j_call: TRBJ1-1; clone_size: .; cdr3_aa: CASSLVAGMLNTEAFF; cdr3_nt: TGCGCCAGCAGCTTGGTGGCGGGAATGTTGAACACTGAAGCTTTCTTT
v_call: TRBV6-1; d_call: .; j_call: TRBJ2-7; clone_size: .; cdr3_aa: CASSGTEKGSYEQYF; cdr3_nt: TGTGCCAGCAGTGGGACAGAAAAAGGCTCCTACGAGCAGTACTTC
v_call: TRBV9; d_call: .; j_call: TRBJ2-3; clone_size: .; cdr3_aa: CASSVGNLRGPDTQYF; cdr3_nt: TGTGCCAGCAGCGTCGGAAATTTGAGGGGCCCAGATACGCAGTATTTT
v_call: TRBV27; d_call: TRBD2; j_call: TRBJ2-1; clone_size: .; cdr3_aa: CASGELAGGKEFF; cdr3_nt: TGTGCCAGCGGCGAACTAGCGGGAGGGAAGGAGTTCTTC
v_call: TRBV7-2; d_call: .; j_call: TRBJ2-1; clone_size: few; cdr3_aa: CASSRSGLLYNEQFF; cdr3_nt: TGTGCCAGCAGCAGATCGGGACTTCTCTACAATGAGCAGTTCTTC
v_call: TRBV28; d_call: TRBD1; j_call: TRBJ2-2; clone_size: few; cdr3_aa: CASSRTGANTGELFF; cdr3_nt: TGTGCCAGCAGCCGGACAGGGGCGAACACCGGGGAGCTGTTTTTT
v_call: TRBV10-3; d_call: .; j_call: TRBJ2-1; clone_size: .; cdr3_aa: CAISTGNEQFF; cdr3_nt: TGTGCCATCAGCACAGGCAATGAGCAGTTCTTC
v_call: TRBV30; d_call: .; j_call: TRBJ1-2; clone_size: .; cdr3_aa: CAWSVGPSLYGYTF; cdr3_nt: TGTGCCTGGAGTGTAGGGCCTTCCCTCTATGGCTACACCTTC
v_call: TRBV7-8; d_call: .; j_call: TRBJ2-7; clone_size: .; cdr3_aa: CASSLRASAGEQYF; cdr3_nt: TGTGCCAGCTCATTACGCGCCTCGGCTGGCGAGCAGTACTTC
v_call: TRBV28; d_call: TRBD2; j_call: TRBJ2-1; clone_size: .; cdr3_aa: CASSPGGMSSYNEQFF; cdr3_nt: TGTGCCAGCAGCCCGGGAGGCATGAGCTCCTACAATGAGCAGTTCTTC
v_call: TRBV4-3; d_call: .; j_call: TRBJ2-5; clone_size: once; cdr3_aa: CASSQDLTSTQETQYF; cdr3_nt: TGCGCCAGCAGCCAAGATCTCACAAGCACCCAAGAGACCCAGTACTTC
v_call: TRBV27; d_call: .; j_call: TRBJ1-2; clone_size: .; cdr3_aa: CASSPGRGSYGGYTF; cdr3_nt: TGTGCCAGCAGTCCCGGACGAGGAAGCTATGGGGGCTACACCTTC
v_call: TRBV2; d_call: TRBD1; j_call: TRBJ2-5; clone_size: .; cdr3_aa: CASSEGTGVQETQYF; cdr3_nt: TGTGCCAGCAGTGAGGGGACAGGGGTTCAAGAGACCCAGTACTTC
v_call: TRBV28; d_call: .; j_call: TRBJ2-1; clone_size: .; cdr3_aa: CASSLTLGGEQFF; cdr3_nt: TGTGCCAGCAGCCTAACCCTAGGGGGTGAGCAGTTCTTC
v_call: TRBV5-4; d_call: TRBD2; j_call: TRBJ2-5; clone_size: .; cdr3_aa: CASSLGWRDAGAQYF; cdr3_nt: TGTGCCAGCAGCTTGGGGTGGCGGGATGCGGGGGCCCAGTACTTC
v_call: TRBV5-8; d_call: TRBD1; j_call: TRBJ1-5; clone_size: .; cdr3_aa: CASSIGQGYNQPQHF; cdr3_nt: TGTGCCAGCAGCATAGGACAGGGATACAATCAGCCCCAGCATTTT
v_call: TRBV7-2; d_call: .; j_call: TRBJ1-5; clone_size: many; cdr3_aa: CASSLVLGGNNQPQHF; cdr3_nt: TGTGCCAGCAGCTTAGTCTTGGGGGGGAATAACCAGCCCCAGCATTTT
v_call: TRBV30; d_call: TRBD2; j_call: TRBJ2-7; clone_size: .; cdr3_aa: CAWQPSGSYEQYF; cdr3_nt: TGTGCCTGGCAACCTAGCGGGAGCTACGAGCAGTACTTC
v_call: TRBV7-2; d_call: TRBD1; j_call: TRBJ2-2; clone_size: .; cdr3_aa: CASSLQGPSNTGELFF; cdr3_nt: TGTGCCAGCAGCCTACAGGGGCCATCGAACACCGGGGAGCTGTTTTTT
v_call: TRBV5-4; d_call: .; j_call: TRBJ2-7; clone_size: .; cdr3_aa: CASSLDMGYEQYF; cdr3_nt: TGTGCCAGCAGCTTGGACATGGGCTACGAGCAGTACTTC
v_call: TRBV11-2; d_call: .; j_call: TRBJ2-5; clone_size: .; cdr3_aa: CASSLEKGETQYF; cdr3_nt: TGTGCCAGCAGCTTAGAAAAGGGAGAGACCCAGTACTTC